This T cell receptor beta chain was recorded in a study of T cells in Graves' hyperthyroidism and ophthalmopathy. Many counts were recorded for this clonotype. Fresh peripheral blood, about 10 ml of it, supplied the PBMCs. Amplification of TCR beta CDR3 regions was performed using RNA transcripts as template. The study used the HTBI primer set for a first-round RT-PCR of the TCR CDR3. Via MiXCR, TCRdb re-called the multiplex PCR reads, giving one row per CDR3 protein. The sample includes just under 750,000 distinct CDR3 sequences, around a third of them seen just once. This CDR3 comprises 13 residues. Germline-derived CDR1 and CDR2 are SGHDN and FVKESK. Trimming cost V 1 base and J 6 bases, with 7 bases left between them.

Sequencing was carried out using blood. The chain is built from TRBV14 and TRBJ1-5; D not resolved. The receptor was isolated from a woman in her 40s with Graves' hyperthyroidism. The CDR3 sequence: CASSQVEIQPQHF. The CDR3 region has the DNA TGTGCCAGCAGCCAAGTCGAGATTCAGCCCCAGCATTTT. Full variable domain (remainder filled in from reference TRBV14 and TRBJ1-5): EAGVTQFPSHSVIEKGQTVTLRCDPISGHDNLYWYRRVMGKEIKFLLHFVKESKQDESGMPNNRFLAERTGGTYSTLKVQPAELEDSGVYFCASSQVEIQPQHFGDGTRLSIL.